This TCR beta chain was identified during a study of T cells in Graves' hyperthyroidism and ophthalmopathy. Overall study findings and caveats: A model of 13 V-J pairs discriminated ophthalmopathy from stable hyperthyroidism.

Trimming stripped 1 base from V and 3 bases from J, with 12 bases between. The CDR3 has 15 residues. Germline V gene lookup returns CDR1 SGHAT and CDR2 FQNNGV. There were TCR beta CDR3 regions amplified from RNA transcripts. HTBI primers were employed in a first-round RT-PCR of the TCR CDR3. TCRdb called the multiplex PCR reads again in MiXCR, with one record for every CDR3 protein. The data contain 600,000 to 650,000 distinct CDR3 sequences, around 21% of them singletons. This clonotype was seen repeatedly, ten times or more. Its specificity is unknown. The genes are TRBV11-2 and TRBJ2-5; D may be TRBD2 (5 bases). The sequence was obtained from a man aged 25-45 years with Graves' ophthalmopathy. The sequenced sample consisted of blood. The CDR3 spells CASSLAEEVEETQYF. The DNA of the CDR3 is TGTGCCAGCAGCTTAGCTGAGGAGGTAGAAGAGACCCAGTACTTC. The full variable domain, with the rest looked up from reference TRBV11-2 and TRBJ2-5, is EAGVAQSPRYKIIEKRQSVAFWCNPISGHATLYWYQQILGQGPKLLIQFQNNGVVDDSQLPKDRFSAERLKGVDSTLKIQPAKLEDSAVYLCASSLAEEVEETQYFGPGTRLLVL.